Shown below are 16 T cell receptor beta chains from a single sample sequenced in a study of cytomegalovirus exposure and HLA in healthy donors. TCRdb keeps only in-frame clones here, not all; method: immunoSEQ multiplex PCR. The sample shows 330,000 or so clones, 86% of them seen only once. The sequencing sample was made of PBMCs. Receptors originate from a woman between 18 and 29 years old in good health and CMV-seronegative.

CDR3 coding DNA: TGCGCCAGCAGCTTGATGGGGGCTGAGAACGAGCAGTACTTC. As protein: CASSLMGAENEQYF. The chain links TRBV5-1 to TRBJ2-7; TRBD1 might be the D (6 bases). The V end was cut by 1 base, the J end by 5 bases, with 13 bases between. This CDR3 spans 14 amino acids. Looked up from germline, CDR1 is SGHRS and CDR2 is YFSETQ.

The CDR3 is CASSASGSHEQYF. CDR3 bases: TGCGCCAGCAGCGCTAGCGGGAGCCACGAGCAGTACTTC. This chain links TRBV5-1 with TRBJ2-7, with 10 bases that match TRBD2. V was clipped by 4 bases and J by 5 bases; unmatched bases: 3. This CDR3 has 13 residues. Germline V gene sequence: CDR1 SGHRS, CDR2 YFSETQ. The full variable domain, with the rest looked up from reference TRBV5-1 and TRBJ2-7, is KAGVTQTPRYLIKTRGQQVTLSCSPISGHRSVSWYQQTPGQGLQFLFEYFSETQRNKGNFPGRFSGRQFSNSRSEMNVSTLELGDSALYLCASSASGSHEQYFGPGTRLTVT.

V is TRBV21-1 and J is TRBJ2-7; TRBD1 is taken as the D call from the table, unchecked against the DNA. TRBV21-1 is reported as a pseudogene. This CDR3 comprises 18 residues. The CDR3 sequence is CASSLRQDDPQFYYEQYF. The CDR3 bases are TGTGCCAGCAGCCTACGACAGGATGATCCCCAATTTTACTACGAGCAGTACTTC.

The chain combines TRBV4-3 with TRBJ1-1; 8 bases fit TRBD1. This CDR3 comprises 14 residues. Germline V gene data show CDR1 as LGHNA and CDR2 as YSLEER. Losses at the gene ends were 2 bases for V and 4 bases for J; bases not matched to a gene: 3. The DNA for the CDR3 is TGCGCCAGCAGCCAATTTCAGGGGGCCACTGAAGCTTTCTTT. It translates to CASSQFQGATEAFF.

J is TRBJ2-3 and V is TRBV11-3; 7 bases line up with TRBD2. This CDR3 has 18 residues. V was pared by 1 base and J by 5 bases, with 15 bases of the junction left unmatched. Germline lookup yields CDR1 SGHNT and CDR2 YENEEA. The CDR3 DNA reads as TGTGCCAGCAGCTTAGGTGTGGGAGGGCCCTCCGAGCAAGATACGCAGTATTTT. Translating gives CASSLGVGGPSEQDTQYF.

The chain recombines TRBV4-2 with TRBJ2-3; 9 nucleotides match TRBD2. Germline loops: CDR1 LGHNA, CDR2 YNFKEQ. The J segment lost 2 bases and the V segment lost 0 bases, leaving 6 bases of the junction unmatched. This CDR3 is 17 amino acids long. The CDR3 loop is CASSQDSLAGPTDTQYF. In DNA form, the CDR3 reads TGTGCCAGCAGCCAAGATTCGCTAGCGGGACCCACAGATACGCAGTATTTT.

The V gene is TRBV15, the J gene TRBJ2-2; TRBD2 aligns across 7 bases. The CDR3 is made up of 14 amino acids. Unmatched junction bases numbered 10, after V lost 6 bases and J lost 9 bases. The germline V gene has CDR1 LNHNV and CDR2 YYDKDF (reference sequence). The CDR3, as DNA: TGTGCCACCAGTGGGGCGGGAGAACACCGGGAGCTGTTTTTT. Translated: CATSGAGEHRELFF. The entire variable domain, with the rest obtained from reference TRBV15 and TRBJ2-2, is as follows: DAMVIQNPRYQVTQFGKPVTLSCSQTLNHNVMYWYQQKSSQAPKLLFHYYDKDFNNEADTPDNFQSRRPNTSFCFLDIRSPGLGDTAMYLCATSGAGEHRELFFGEGSRLTVL.

CDR3 loop: CASSQTSGTTDTQYF. The CDR3 DNA sequence: TGCGCCAGCAGCCAGACTAGCGGGACCACAGATACGCAGTATTTT. This chain connects TRBV4-1 to TRBJ2-3, with TRBD2 matching over 11 bases. J was trimmed by 2 bases and V by 3 bases; bases with no gene match: 1. This CDR3 region has 15 residues. The germline gives CDR1 MGHRA, CDR2 YSYEKL.

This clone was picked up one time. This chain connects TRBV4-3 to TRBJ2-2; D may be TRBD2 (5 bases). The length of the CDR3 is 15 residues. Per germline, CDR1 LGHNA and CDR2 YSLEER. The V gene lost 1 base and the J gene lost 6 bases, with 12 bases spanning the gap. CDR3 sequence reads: CASSQVRGLPGELFF. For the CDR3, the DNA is TGCGCCAGCAGCCAAGTCCGCGGACTCCCCGGGGAGCTGTTTTTT.

The DNA of the CDR3 is TGTGCCAGCAACACAGGACAGGGAGAAAAAGCTTTCTTT. The encoded protein is CASNTGQGEKAFF. The V call is TRBV25-1, the J call TRBJ1-1; the match to TRBD1 covers 8 bases. With V trimmed by 7 bases and J by 9 bases, 10 bases remained unmatched. The V gene's germline CDR1 is MGHDK and CDR2 SYGVNS. This CDR3 region has 13 residues. The whole variable domain, filled in from reference TRBV25-1 and TRBJ1-1, reads EADIYQTPRYLVIGTGKKITLECSQTMGHDKMYWYQQDPGMELHLIHYSYGVNSTEKGDLSSESTVSRIRTEHFPLTLESARPSHTSQYLCASNTGQGEKAFFGQGTRLTVV.

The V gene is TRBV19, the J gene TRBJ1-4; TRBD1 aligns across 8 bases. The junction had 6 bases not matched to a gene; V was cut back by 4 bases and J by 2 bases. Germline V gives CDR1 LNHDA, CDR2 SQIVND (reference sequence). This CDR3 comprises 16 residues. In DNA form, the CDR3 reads TGTGCCAGTAGTACCCCAGGGGGCCCGACTAATGAAAAACTGTTTTTT. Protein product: CASSTPGGPTNEKLFF. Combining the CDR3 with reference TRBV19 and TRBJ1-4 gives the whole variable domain DGGITQSPKYLFRKEGQNVTLSCEQNLNHDAMYWYRQDPGQGLRLIYYSQIVNDFQKGDIAEGYSVSREKKESFPLTVTSAQKNPTAFYLCASSTPGGPTNEKLFFGSGTQLSVL.

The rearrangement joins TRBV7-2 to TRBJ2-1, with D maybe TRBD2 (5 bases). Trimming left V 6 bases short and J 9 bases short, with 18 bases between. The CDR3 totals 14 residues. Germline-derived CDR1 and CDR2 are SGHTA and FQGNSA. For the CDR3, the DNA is TGTGCCAGCAGTGCGGCCGGAGGAGCTGGTGAGCAGTTCTTC. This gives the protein CASSAAGGAGEQFF.

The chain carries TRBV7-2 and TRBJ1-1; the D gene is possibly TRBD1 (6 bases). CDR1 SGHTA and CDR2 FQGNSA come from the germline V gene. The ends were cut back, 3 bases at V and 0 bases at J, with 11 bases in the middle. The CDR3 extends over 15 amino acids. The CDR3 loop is CASSFSGGLNTEAFF. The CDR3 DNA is TGTGCCAGCAGCTTTTCGGGGGGGCTGAACACTGAAGCTTTCTTT. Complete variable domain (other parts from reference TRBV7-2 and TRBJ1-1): GAGVSQSPSNKVTEKGKDVELRCDPISGHTALYWYRQSLGQGLEFLIYFQGNSAPDKSGLPSDRFSAERTGGSVSTLTIQRTQQEDSAVYLCASSFSGGLNTEAFFGQGTRLTVV.

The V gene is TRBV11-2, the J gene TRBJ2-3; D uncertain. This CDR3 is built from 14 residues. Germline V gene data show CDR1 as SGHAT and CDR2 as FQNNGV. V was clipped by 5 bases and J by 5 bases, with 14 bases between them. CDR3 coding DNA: TGTGCCAGCAGCCTAATACCTACCGGAGATACGCAGTATTTT. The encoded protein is CASSLIPTGDTQYF.

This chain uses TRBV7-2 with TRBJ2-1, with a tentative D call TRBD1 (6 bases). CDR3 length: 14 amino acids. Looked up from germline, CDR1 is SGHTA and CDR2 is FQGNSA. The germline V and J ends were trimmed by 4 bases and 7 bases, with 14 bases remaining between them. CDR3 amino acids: CASSSGTTLNEQFF. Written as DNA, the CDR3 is TGTGCCAGCAGCTCCGGGACAACCCTAAATGAGCAGTTCTTC.

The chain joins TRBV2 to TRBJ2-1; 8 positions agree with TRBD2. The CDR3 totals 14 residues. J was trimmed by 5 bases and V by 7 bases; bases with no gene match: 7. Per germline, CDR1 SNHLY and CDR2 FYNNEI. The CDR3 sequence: CASNGGRSDNEQFF. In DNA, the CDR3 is TGTGCCAGCAACGGCGGGAGGTCAGACAATGAGCAGTTCTTC.